This entry concerns a single T cell receptor beta chain. Its antigen is still unknown. In germline, CDR1 is LNHDA, CDR2 SQIVND (reference sequence). The CDR3 consists of 16 residues. The V segment lost 5 bases and the J segment 2 bases; nucleotides outside the gene matches: 9. TCRdb's table, derived via immunoSEQ multiplex PCR, lists solely in-frame clones and lacks some. The table lists approximately 76,000 clones, roughly 91% of them singletons. Documented time point: week 5, during vaccination. In every dose of vaccine, 300 ug of mutant IDH1 20-mer peptide was given alongside topical imiquimod. This specimen belongs to a study of a mutant IDH1 vaccine in newly diagnosed glioma. Study in general: Patients had received radiotherapy, temozolomide, or both previously, most receiving both.

This TCR was recovered from a woman between 50 and 59 years old with glioma. The J gene is TRBJ2-5, the V gene TRBV19; 9 bases agree with TRBD2. This specimen was PBMCs, taken from a glioma patient whose treatment included an IDH1 peptide vaccine. Written as DNA, the CDR3 is TGTGCCAGTAGTGCATACCGACTAGCGGTACAAGAGACCCAGTACTTC. Amino acids: CASSAYRLAVQETQYF.